Listed below are T cell receptor beta chains from one sample, sequenced in a study of regulatory T cells in long-lasting Graves disease. One entry per CDR3 protein results from TCRdb running MiXCR on the multiplex PCR reads. The repertoire holds 300,000 to 350,000 distinct CDR3 sequences, with around 20% as singletons. Sequencing used peripheral blood mononuclear cells (PBMCs), obtained when the disease was refractory, from a patient treated with antithyroid drugs. All receptors come from a female donor with Graves disease. CDR3s include the opening cysteine and the closing phenylalanine or tryptophan. A D gene is named only where the DNA matches it firmly. Expanded clones are given a class, and other clones once, few, many or no size at all.

j_gene,d_gene,v_gene,abundance,CDR3aa,CDR3nt
TRBJ1-2,TRBD1,TRBV29-1,once,CSVKGDREESNHGYTF,TGCAGCGTCAAAGGGGACAGGGAGGAGAGTAACCATGGCTACACCTTC
TRBJ2-7,TRBD2,TRBV6-1,few,CASRNLAGDPYEQYF,TGTGCCAGCAGAAACCTAGCGGGTGACCCCTACGAGCAGTACTTC
TRBJ1-2,.,TRBV27,.,CASTPLRPQGPLKGGYTF,TGTGCCAGCACCCCTTTACGTCCCCAGGGTCCCCTGAAGGGCGGCTACACCTTC
TRBJ1-5,.,TRBV27,many,CASSLGVLQPQHF,TGTGCCAGCAGTTTGGGGGTTTTACAGCCCCAGCATTTT
TRBJ1-2,TRBD1,TRBV19,many,CASSMGQQPNYGYTF,TGTGCCAGTAGTATGGGACAGCAACCTAACTATGGCTACACCTTC
TRBJ2-5,.,TRBV20-1,many,CSANSQETQYF,TGCAGTGCTAACAGTCAAGAGACCCAGTACTTC
TRBJ1-6,.,TRBV20-1,.,CSARVDYNSPLHF,TGCAGTGCTAGAGTGGACTATAATTCACCCCTCCACTTT
TRBJ2-5,.,TRBV5-6,many,CASSLRRRETQYF,TGTGCCAGCAGTTTACGGCGGAGGGAGACCCAGTACTTC
TRBJ2-2,TRBD2,TRBV13,.,CATRLAGGTGELFF,TGTGCCACGCGGCTAGCGGGAGGAACCGGGGAGCTGTTTTTT
TRBJ1-6,TRBD1,TRBV13,.,CASSTGDRLNSPLHF,TGTGCCAGCAGCACCGGGGACAGACTAAATTCACCCCTCCACTTT
TRBJ2-2,.,TRBV9,.,CASSRTQGVLLNTGELFF,TGTGCCAGCAGCAGAACCCAAGGAGTTCTACTAAACACCGGGGAGCTGTTTTTT
TRBJ1-1,.,TRBV7-9,.,CASSQPRQSVYTEAFF,TGTGCCAGCAGCCAACCCCGACAGAGTGTTTACACTGAAGCTTTCTTT
TRBJ1-5,.,TRBV12-3/TRBV12-4,many,CASARAVQQHF,TGTGCCAGCGCCAGGGCCGTACAGCAGCATTTT
TRBJ1-2,TRBD1,TRBV15,.,CATSRERGQGSGYTF,TGTGCCACCAGCAGAGAAAGGGGACAGGGATCCGGCTACACCTTC
TRBJ1-2,.,TRBV7-9,many,CASSSQADYGYTF,TGTGCCAGCAGCTCACAGGCGGACTATGGCTACACCTTC
TRBJ1-2,TRBD1,TRBV20-1,.,CSAKGTELNYGYTF,TGCAGTGCCAAGGGGACAGAACTTAACTATGGCTACACCTTC
TRBJ1-3,.,TRBV12-3/TRBV12-4,many,CASSSLLSGNTIYF,TGTGCCAGCAGTTCCCTCCTATCTGGAAACACCATATATTTT
TRBJ2-7,.,TRBV28,many,CASSFAGISYEQYF,TGTGCCAGCAGCTTTGCAGGGATCTCCTACGAGCAGTACTTC
TRBJ1-1,TRBD1,TRBV7-9,few,CASSVDRRGTEAFF,TGTGCCAGCAGCGTGGACAGGAGGGGCACTGAAGCTTTCTTT
TRBJ1-5,.,TRBV6-1,.,CASRLDNYSNQPQHF,TGTGCCAGCAGGTTAGACAACTATAGCAATCAGCCCCAGCATTTT
TRBJ2-1,TRBD1,TRBV12-3/TRBV12-4,.,CASSRSGGRSFEQFF,TGTGCCAGCAGTAGATCAGGGGGCAGGTCGTTCGAGCAGTTCTTC
TRBJ2-1,TRBD1,TRBV11-2,few,CASSFTLYSGQGALSEQFF,TGTGCCAGCAGCTTCACCCTATATTCGGGACAGGGGGCGTTGAGTGAGCAGTTCTTC
TRBJ2-7,TRBD2,TRBV27,few,CATSPRETSGSYEQYF,TGTGCCACCAGTCCGCGCGAGACTAGCGGGAGCTACGAGCAGTACTTC
TRBJ1-5,.,TRBV7-8,.,CASSPLDGYSNQPQHF,TGTGCCAGCAGCCCCTTGGATGGGTATAGCAATCAGCCCCAGCATTTT
TRBJ1-2,.,TRBV3-1,many,CASSQVAGAEGYTF,TGTGCCAGCAGCCAAGTCGCGGGGGCGGAAGGCTACACCTTC
TRBJ1-5,.,TRBV29-1,many,CSALGGVDQPQHF,TGCAGCGCGCTTGGGGGTGTGGACCAGCCCCAGCATTTT
TRBJ1-2,.,TRBV12-3/TRBV12-4,many,CASSLLAGTYGYTF,TGTGCCAGCAGTCTGCTGGCCGGGACCTATGGCTACACCTTC
TRBJ1-1,TRBD1,TRBV6-5,many,CASSYEPRGRGNTEAFF,TGTGCCAGCAGTTACGAACCAAGGGGGCGAGGGAACACTGAAGCTTTCTTT
TRBJ2-7,TRBD1,TRBV14,few,CASSRTTGTEQYF,TGTGCCAGCAGCCGAACGACAGGGACCGAGCAGTACTTC
TRBJ2-7,TRBD2,TRBV2,many,CASTGLAGVEQYF,TGTGCCAGTACGGGACTAGCGGGAGTCGAGCAGTACTTC
TRBJ1-1,.,TRBV30,few,CAWSVGRTEAFF,TGTGCCTGGAGTGTAGGTAGGACTGAAGCTTTCTTT
TRBJ1-2,TRBD1,TRBV19,.,CASSTPQGSTGYTF,TGTGCCAGTAGTACCCCACAGGGGTCGACTGGCTACACCTTC
TRBJ2-7,.,TRBV27,.,CASSPSRTATYEQYF,TGTGCCAGCAGCCCGTCCAGGACCGCGACCTACGAGCAGTACTTC
TRBJ2-4,.,TRBV3-1,.,CASSQGFPGPENIQYF,TGTGCCAGCAGCCAAGGTTTTCCGGGGCCAGAGAACATTCAGTACTTC
TRBJ2-4,TRBD1,TRBV18,many,CASSPRDRGIWYF,TGTGCCAGCTCACCACGGGACAGGGGGATTTGGTACTTC
TRBJ1-6,.,TRBV7-3,many,CASSPTGDGSPLHF,TGTGCCAGCAGCCCGACAGGCGATGGTTCACCCCTCCACTTT